A selection of T cell receptor beta chains follows, all from one sample in a study of CD8+CD57+ T cells in acquired aplastic anemia. Each CDR3 protein is one row after TCRdb ran MiXCR on the reads. The data show 150,000 to 200,000 distinct CDR3 sequences, nearly 65% seen once. The sample comprised sorted CD4+, CD8+, or CD8+CD57+ T cells (not recorded which) from PBMCs. These receptors all come from a human donor with aplastic anemia. Each CDR3 is given with its conserved first and last residue. Each record gives: J gene, clone size, V gene, D gene, CDR3 protein, CDR3 DNA. The D gene is left open where the match is weak. Not all rows give a size; the values are once, few, many and, for expanded clones, a class.

TRBJ1-2 NA TRBV7-3 NA CASSLASGEQANF TGTGCCAGCAGCTTAGCTTCAGGAGAACAGGCCAACTTC
TRBJ1-1 NA TRBV15 TRBD1 CATNSRQGETNTEAFF TGTGCCACCAACAGCAGACAGGGGGAAACGAACACTGAAGCTTTCTTT
TRBJ1-3 NA TRBV9 NA CASSVGYRHSGNTIYF TGTGCCAGCAGCGTAGGGTACAGGCACTCTGGAAACACCATATATTTT
TRBJ2-7 few TRBV7-2 NA CASSAGTRREQYF TGTGCCAGCAGCGCTGGGACTCGTCGTGAGCAGTACTTC
TRBJ2-2 NA TRBV7-2 NA CASSFGQPNTGELFF TGTGCCAGCAGCTTTGGACAGCCGAACACCGGGGAGCTGTTTTTT
TRBJ2-4 NA TRBV4-1 NA CASSQDVRDQYF TGCGCCAGCAGCCAAGACGTACGGGATCAGTACTTC
TRBJ2-1 NA TRBV5-8 NA CASSKDRNSYNEQFF TGTGCCAGCAGCAAGGACAGAAACTCCTACAATGAGCAGTTCTTC
TRBJ2-1 many TRBV5-1 TRBD2 CASSFRIAGGVGYNEQFF TGCGCCAGCAGCTTTAGGATAGCGGGGGGGGTGGGCTACAATGAGCAGTTCTTC
TRBJ2-7 NA TRBV2 TRBD1 CASSEDRDYEQYF TGTGCCAGCAGCGAGGACAGGGACTACGAGCAGTACTTC
TRBJ2-7 many TRBV20-1 TRBD2 CSARGLADSYEQYF TGCAGTGCTAGGGGGCTAGCGGACTCCTACGAGCAGTACTTC
TRBJ1-3 NA TRBV5-1 TRBD1 CASSLAAGGYGNTIYF TGCGCCAGCAGCTTGGCGGCAGGGGGCTATGGAAACACCATATATTTT
TRBJ2-7 NA TRBV7-9 NA CASSLGFAGTTSYGQYF TGTGCCAGCAGCTTAGGGTTCGCCGGGACAACTTCCTACGGGCAGTACTTC
TRBJ1-4 NA TRBV20-1 TRBD1 CSAIQGAREKLFF TGCAGTGCGATACAGGGGGCGAGGGAAAAACTGTTTTTT
TRBJ1-2 many TRBV7-9 NA CASSSMDLYGYTF TGTGCCAGCAGCTCGATGGACCTCTATGGCTACACCTTC
TRBJ2-7 NA TRBV7-9 TRBD2 CASSSGLAGAYEQYF TGTGCCAGCAGCTCTGGACTAGCGGGGGCCTACGAGCAGTACTTC
TRBJ2-2 NA TRBV20-1 NA CSPLTNTGELFF TGCAGTCCCCTCACGAACACCGGGGAGCTGTTTTTT
TRBJ2-3 NA TRBV7-2 NA CASSLEAASTDTQYF TGTGCCAGCAGCTTAGAAGCGGCGTCCACAGATACGCAGTATTTT
TRBJ2-5 NA TRBV2 NA CASTFDTEQETQYF TGTGCCAGCACCTTCGACACGGAACAAGAGACCCAGTACTTC
TRBJ2-3 NA TRBV19 NA CASSYGGYKDTQYF TGTGCCAGTAGTTACGGGGGTTATAAAGATACGCAGTATTTT
TRBJ1-2 NA TRBV7-3 TRBD1 CASSLGGDSVLRGYTF TGTGCCAGCAGCTTGGGGGGGGACAGCGTCCTTAGGGGCTACACCTTC
TRBJ1-5 many TRBV5-1 NA CASSLVEGGNQPQHF TGCGCCAGCAGCTTGGTAGAAGGGGGCAATCAGCCCCAGCATTTT
TRBJ2-7 NA TRBV15 TRBD1 CATSRETGGLDEQYF TGTGCCACCAGCAGAGAGACAGGGGGGTTAGACGAGCAGTACTTC